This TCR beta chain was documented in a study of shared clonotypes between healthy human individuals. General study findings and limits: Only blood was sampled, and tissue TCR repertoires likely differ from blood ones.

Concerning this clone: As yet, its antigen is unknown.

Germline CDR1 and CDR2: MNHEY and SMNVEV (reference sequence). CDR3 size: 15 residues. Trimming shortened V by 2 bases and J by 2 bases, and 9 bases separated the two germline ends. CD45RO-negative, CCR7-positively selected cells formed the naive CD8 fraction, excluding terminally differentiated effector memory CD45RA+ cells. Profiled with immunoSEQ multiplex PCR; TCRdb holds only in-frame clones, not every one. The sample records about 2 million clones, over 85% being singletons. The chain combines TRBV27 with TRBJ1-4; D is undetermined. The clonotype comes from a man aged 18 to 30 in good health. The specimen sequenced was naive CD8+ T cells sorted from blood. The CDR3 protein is CASSLIGQTNEKLFF. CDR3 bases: TGTGCCAGCAGTTTAATAGGCCAGACTAATGAAAAACTGTTTTTT.